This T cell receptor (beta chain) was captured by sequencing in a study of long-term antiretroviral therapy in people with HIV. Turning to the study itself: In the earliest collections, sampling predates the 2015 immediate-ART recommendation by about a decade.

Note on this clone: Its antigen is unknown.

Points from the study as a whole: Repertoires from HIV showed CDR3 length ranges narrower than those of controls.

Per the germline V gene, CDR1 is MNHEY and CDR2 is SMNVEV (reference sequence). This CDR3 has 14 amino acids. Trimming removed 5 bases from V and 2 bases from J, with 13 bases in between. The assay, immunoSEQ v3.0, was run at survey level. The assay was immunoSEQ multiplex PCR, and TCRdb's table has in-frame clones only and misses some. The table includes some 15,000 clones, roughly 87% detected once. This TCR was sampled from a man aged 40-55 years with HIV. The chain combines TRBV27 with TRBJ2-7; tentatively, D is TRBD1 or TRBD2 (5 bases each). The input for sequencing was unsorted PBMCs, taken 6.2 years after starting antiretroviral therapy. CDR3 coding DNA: TGTGCCAGCAGTCCCGGGACGGATACCTACGAGCAGTACTTC. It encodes CASSPGTDTYEQYF.